This entry lists 26 T cell receptor beta chains sequenced from one sample in a study of PD-1 blockade in classical Hodgkin lymphoma. Every patient had relapsed following autologous stem cell transplantation, and cohorts differed in brentuximab vedotin exposure. The repertoire was sequenced with immunoSEQ multiplex PCR; TCRdb's copy has only in-frame clones and lacks some. Among roughly 14,000 clones listed, 75% to 85% were seen once. The sample was peripheral blood mononuclear cells (PBMCs), taken before the second cycle of nivolumab. All receptors come from a human donor with classical Hodgkin lymphoma.

This chain links TRBV7-6 with TRBJ2-7; D is perhaps TRBD1 or TRBD2 (5 bases each). CDR1 and CDR2 (germline): SGHVS, FNYEAQ. V lost 4 bases and J lost 3, with 13 bases in between. This CDR3 region has 14 residues. The CDR3 region is CASSSRDLFYEQYF. In nucleotides, the CDR3 is TGTGCCAGCAGCTCCCGGGACCTTTTCTACGAGCAGTACTTC.

The chain joins TRBV2 to TRBJ2-7, with 8 bases aligning to TRBD2. V dropped 6 bases and J dropped 0; count of bases not matched to a gene: 7. The length of the CDR3 is 15 residues. CDR1 SNHLY and CDR2 FYNNEI come from the germline V gene. The CDR3 loop reads CASSGSGALSYEQYF. The CDR3 DNA follows: TGTGCCAGCAGCGGTAGCGGGGCCCTCTCCTACGAGCAGTACTTC. Full variable domain (outside the CDR3, taken from reference TRBV2 and TRBJ2-7): EPEVTQTPSHQVTQMGQEVILRCVPISNHLYFYWYRQILGQKVEFLVSFYNNEISEKSEIFDDQFSVERPDGSNFTLKIRSTKLEDSAMYFCASSGSGALSYEQYFGPGTRLTVT.

The gene calls are TRBV7-8 and TRBJ1-2; D ambiguous. Trimming left V 0 bases short and J 7 bases short, with 9 bases between. The germline gives CDR1 SGHVS, CDR2 FQNEAQ. The CDR3 has 13 residues. The CDR3 DNA sequence: TGTGCCAGCAGCTTAGCGTGGGAGGTTGGCTACACCTTC. As protein: CASSLAWEVGYTF.

V and J are TRBV18 and TRBJ1-3, with TRBD1 as a possible D gene (5 bases). Germline lookup yields CDR1 KGHSH and CDR2 LQKENI. Trimming removed 2 bases at V and 0 bases at J, with 8 bases between. The CDR3 length is 15 residues. CDR3 residues: CASSPVGDSGNTIYF. CDR3 DNA: TGTGCCAGCTCACCAGTGGGGGACTCTGGAAACACCATATATTTT.

This clone was recorded only once. This chain joins TRBV14 and TRBJ1-1; maybe TRBD1 (5 bases). The length of the CDR3 is 16 residues. Trimming shortened V by 0 bases and J by 4 bases, and 15 bases separated the two germline ends. CDR1 and CDR2 (germline): SGHDN, FVKESK. The CDR3 coding sequence is TGTGCCAGCAGCCAAGATCGGGGGGTGTGGGGCACTGAAGCTTTCTTT. Translating gives CASSQDRGVWGTEAFF. The full variable domain, with the rest looked up from reference TRBV14 and TRBJ1-1, is EAGVTQFPSHSVIEKGQTVTLRCDPISGHDNLYWYRRVMGKEIKFLLHFVKESKQDESGMPNNRFLAERTGGTYSTLKVQPAELEDSGVYFCASSQDRGVWGTEAFFGQGTRLTVV.

The rearrangement links TRBV5-1 to TRBJ2-5; TRBD1 matches at 7 bases. Germline V gives CDR1 SGHRS, CDR2 YFSETQ. CDR3 length: 15 amino acids. Germline trimming cut 3 bases from V and 4 bases from J; bases unmatched to any gene: 9. CDR3 protein: CASSSGQTGGETQYF. The CDR3 DNA reads as TGCGCCAGCAGCTCGGGACAGACGGGCGGAGAGACCCAGTACTTC.

The chain carries TRBV4-3 and TRBJ1-6; no clear D. V was clipped by 1 base and J by 6 bases, with 4 bases between them. The germline gives CDR1 LGHNA, CDR2 YSLEER. The CDR3 is 13 residues long. The CDR3 nucleotides are TGCGCCAGCAGCCAAGGGTTTAATTCACCCCTCCACTTT. This encodes CASSQGFNSPLHF.

The chain employs TRBV5-5 and TRBJ1-2; 7 bases are a match to TRBD1. The CDR3 has 13 amino acids. V lost 4 bases and J lost 8; bases outside the gene matches: 8. Germline V gives CDR1 SGHKS, CDR2 YYEKEE (reference sequence). The CDR3 spells CASSVTGERGYTF. The CDR3 DNA sequence: TGTGCCAGCAGCGTCACAGGGGAGAGAGGCTACACCTTC.

This chain connects TRBV19 to TRBJ2-5, with D tentatively TRBD2 (5 bases). V gave up 5 bases and J gave up 2 bases, with 9 bases separating them. Germline CDR1 reads LNHDA; CDR2 reads SQIVND (reference sequence). The CDR3 runs to 13 residues. DNA for the CDR3: TGTGCCAGTAGTCCCTGGACTCAAGAGACCCAGTACTTC. It is translated as CASSPWTQETQYF.

In this sample, this clone turned up a few times. CDR3 amino acids: CASSLGGRSRVRFHF. In nucleotides, the CDR3 is TGTGCCAGCAGTTTGGGGGGGCGGAGTAGAGTCCGATTCCACTTT. The V and J genes are TRBV28 and TRBJ1-6, with D possibly being TRBD1 (6 bases). V lost 3 bases and J 17 bases, leaving 23 bases between the germline ends. Germline lookup yields CDR1 MDHEN and CDR2 SYDVKM. This CDR3 comprises 15 residues.

CDR3 protein: CASSLSGGARETQYF. The CDR3 nucleotides are TGTGCCAGCAGCTTAAGCGGGGGGGCTAGAGAGACCCAGTACTTC. The rearrangement joins TRBV9 to TRBJ2-5; 10 bases fit TRBD2. The CDR3 has 15 amino acids. Germline CDR1 SGDLS, CDR2 YYNGEE. The J segment lost 4 bases and the V segment lost 4 bases, leaving 7 bases of the junction unmatched.

In this sample, this clone turned up once. This chain links TRBV6-6 with TRBJ1-4, with no clear D. Per the germline V gene, CDR1 is MNHNY and CDR2 is SVGAGI (reference sequence). The CDR3 runs 15 residues. V lost 7 bases and J lost 3, with 15 bases in between. In DNA form, the CDR3 reads TGTGCCAGCACCTTCCTACGAGGCCCTAATGAAAAACTGTTTTTT. This encodes CASTFLRGPNEKLFF.

The chain carries TRBV6-6 and TRBJ1-2; 8 bases align to TRBD1. The CDR3 is 14 amino acids. CDR1 MNHNY and CDR2 SVGAGI come from the germline V gene (reference sequence). Losses at the gene ends were 7 bases for V and 4 bases for J; bases not matched to a gene: 8. The CDR3 protein is CASIPTGATYGYTF. As DNA, the CDR3 is TGTGCCAGCATTCCGACAGGGGCTACCTATGGCTACACCTTC.

The CDR3 bases are TGTGCCAGCAGTTTACGCAGGGGTATCGGGGAGCTGTTTTTT. Translating gives CASSLRRGIGELFF. The V and J genes are TRBV27 and TRBJ2-2, with a possible D match to TRBD1 (6 bases). This CDR3 has 14 residues. CDR1 and CDR2 from the germline V gene are MNHEY and SMNVEV (reference sequence). V lost 2 bases to trimming and J lost 7 bases, with 11 bases between them.

The rearrangement joins TRBV9 to TRBJ1-5; D call uncertain. Germline-derived CDR1 and CDR2 are SGDLS and YYNGEE. Trimming stripped 1 base from V and 3 bases from J, with 5 bases between. CDR3 length: 13 amino acids. The CDR3 is CASSVSPNQPQHF. In nucleotides, the CDR3 is TGTGCCAGCAGCGTATCCCCCAATCAGCCCCAGCATTTT. The full variable domain, rest sourced from reference TRBV9 and TRBJ1-5, is DSGVTQTPKHLITATGQRVTLRCSPRSGDLSVYWYQQSLDQGLQFLIQYYNGEERAKGNILERFSAQQFPDLHSELNLSSLELGDSALYFCASSVSPNQPQHFGDGTRLSIL.

This chain joins TRBV28 and TRBJ1-2, with D perhaps TRBD1 (5 bases). CDR3 size: 13 residues. V lost 7 bases and J 3 bases, leaving 12 bases between the germline ends. From germline, CDR1 is MDHEN and CDR2 SYDVKM. CDR3 in amino acids: CASTAGRHYGYTF. The CDR3 DNA sequence: TGTGCCAGCACCGCGGGACGGCACTATGGCTACACCTTC.

The chain joins TRBV9 to TRBJ2-7; D may match TRBD1 or TRBD2 (5 bases each). CDR3 length: 14 amino acids. Deletions cut 4 bases from V and 0 bases from J, with 11 bases between. Germline CDR1 and CDR2: SGDLS and YYNGEE. CDR3: CASSQGRLSYEQYF. DNA of the CDR3: TGTGCCAGCAGCCAGGGACGGCTCTCCTACGAGCAGTACTTC.

The rearrangement uses TRBV6-5 and TRBJ1-1, with a possible D match to TRBD1 (5 bases). This CDR3 is 13 amino acids long. CDR1 and CDR2 (germline): MNHEY, SVGAGI. Trimming took off 6 bases at V and 7 bases at J, with 15 bases between the two ends. The CDR3 nucleotides are TGTGCCAGCAGACAACCCCCAGGGAGTGAAGCTTTCTTT. Protein: CASRQPPGSEAFF.

This sequence joins TRBV6-1 and TRBJ1-5; tentative D call: TRBD1 (6 bases). V was cut by 7 bases and J by 2 bases, with 15 bases left in between. CDR1 MNHNS and CDR2 SASEGT come from the germline V gene. This CDR3 has 15 residues. The CDR3 region has the DNA TGTGCCAGCACCTTGAACAGGGAAGGCAATCAGCCCCAGCATTTT. Residues: CASTLNREGNQPQHF.

The V gene is TRBV5-1, the J gene TRBJ1-2; perhaps TRBD1 as D (5 bases). The CDR3 has 14 amino acids. CDR1 is SGHRS, CDR2 YFSETQ, per germline. V lost 1 base to trimming and J lost 0 bases, with 7 bases between them. In nucleotides, the CDR3 is TGCGCCAGCAGCTTGCGGGGGGCTAACTATGGCTACACCTTC. It specifies CASSLRGANYGYTF.

This chain uses TRBV27 with TRBJ1-4; 7 nucleotides match TRBD1. V gave up 5 bases and J gave up 7 bases; unmatched junction bases: 13. This CDR3 has 16 amino acids. Germline V gives CDR1 MNHEY, CDR2 SMNVEV (reference sequence). CDR3 protein: CASSEGRGRGSEKLFF. CDR3 coding DNA: TGTGCCAGCAGTGAGGGTCGTGGCAGGGGGAGTGAAAAACTGTTTTTT.

The chain uses TRBV18 and TRBJ1-2; D is undetermined. The CDR3 contains 13 residues. Per the germline V gene, CDR1 is KGHSH and CDR2 is LQKENI. V lost 0 bases and J 4 bases, leaving 6 bases between the germline ends. CDR3 sequence: CASSPPFSYGYTF. CDR3 nucleotide sequence: TGTGCCAGCTCACCACCCTTTTCCTATGGCTACACCTTC. Combining the CDR3 with reference TRBV18 and TRBJ1-2 gives the whole variable domain NAGVMQNPRHLVRRRGQEARLRCSPMKGHSHVYWYRQLPEEGLKFMVYLQKENIIDESGMPKERFSAEFPKEGPSILRIQQVVRGDSAAYFCASSPPFSYGYTFGSGTRLTVV.

The J gene is TRBJ2-5, the V gene TRBV5-1, with 12 bases that match TRBD2. This CDR3 has 17 residues. The germline CDR1 and CDR2 sequences are SGHRS and YFSETQ. J was trimmed by 6 bases and V by 4 bases; bases with no gene match: 13. CDR3: CASSPGASGGAKQTQYF. The CDR3 nucleotides read TGCGCCAGCAGCCCCGGGGCTAGCGGGGGGGCCAAACAGACCCAGTACTTC.

The chain couples TRBV2 to TRBJ2-3, with D unclear. The germline V and J ends were trimmed by 7 bases and 2 bases, with 13 bases remaining between them. CDR3 length: 14 residues. In germline, CDR1 is SNHLY, CDR2 FYNNEI. CDR3 nucleotides: TGTGCCAGCATTAGTCCCATTAACACAGATACGCAGTATTTT. Translating it yields CASISPINTDTQYF.

The chain carries TRBV2 and TRBJ1-4; TRBD1 matches at 7 bases. Germline lookup yields CDR1 SNHLY and CDR2 FYNNEI. The junction had 7 bases not matched to a gene; V was cut back by 4 bases and J by 5 bases. The CDR3 spans 15 residues. CDR3 nucleotide sequence: TGTGCCAGCAGTGCCGACAGGGTTGGGAATGAAAAACTGTTTTTT. Its translation: CASSADRVGNEKLFF.

This clone occurred once. The chain employs TRBV5-5 and TRBJ1-4; possibly TRBD1 for D (5 bases). The CDR3 is made up of 14 amino acids. The germline CDR1 and CDR2 sequences are SGHKS and YYEKEE (reference sequence). Trimming cost V 4 bases and J 6 bases, with 13 bases left between them. The chain's CDR3 is CASSPGPRDEKLFF. CDR3 bases: TGTGCCAGCAGCCCGGGCCCCAGGGATGAAAAACTGTTTTTT.